Listed below are T cell receptor beta chains from one sample, sequenced in a study of cytomegalovirus exposure and HLA in healthy donors. Sequencing was performed with immunoSEQ multiplex PCR; in TCRdb, only in-frame clones are kept and a portion is missing. This repertoire shows under 140,000 clones, 65% to 80% found once; its top ten account for about 2.9%. The sequenced sample was PBMCs. These receptor sequences come from a woman in her fifties or sixties in good health and CMV-seropositive. The CDR3 runs from the conserved cysteine through the conserved F or W. D genes are given only for firm matches. The listing skips clone size in some rows; elsewhere it reads once, few, many or a size class.

v_call	j_call	d_call	cdr3_length	clone_size	cdr3_nt	cdr3_aa
TRBV2	TRBJ1-4	-	14	-	TGTGCCAGCAATTTCGGGGGACGAGGTGAAAAACTGTTTTTT	CASNFGGRGEKLFF
TRBV20-1	TRBJ2-1	TRBD2	11	once	TGCAGTGCTGGGACTAGCGGGAGTTGGTTCTTC	CSAGTSGSWFF
TRBV25-1	TRBJ1-1	TRBD1	16	once	TGTGCCAGCAGTGGAACCCAGGGGGCGGACCCCTTTAAAGCTTTCTTT	CASSGTQGADPFKAFF
TRBV6-1	TRBJ1-5	-	13	-	TGTGCCAGCAGTTTCCCAGATGGTCAGCCCCAGCATTTT	CASSFPDGQPQHF
TRBV9	TRBJ2-7	-	14	-	TGTGCCAGCAGCGTAGAGGGGGAGAGTTACGAGCAGTACTTC	CASSVEGESYEQYF
TRBV5-1	TRBJ2-2	TRBD1	15	-	TGCGCCAGCTCCGAGGGACAGGCGAACACCGGGGAGCTGTTTTTT	CASSEGQANTGELFF
TRBV6-1	TRBJ1-5	-	13	once	TGTGCCAGCCGGGGGGGGTACAATCAGCCCCAGCATTTT	CASRGGYNQPQHF
TRBV11-1	TRBJ2-7	TRBD1	16	-	TGTGCCAGCAGCGGGAAGGGACAGGGGATCAACTACGAGCAGTACTTC	CASSGKGQGINYEQYF
TRBV7-2	TRBJ2-1	-	13	-	TGTGCCAGCACCGGGTGGAATTACAATGAGCAGTTCTTC	CASTGWNYNEQFF
TRBV18	TRBJ1-5	TRBD1	16	-	TGTGCCAGCTCACCCCAGGGACAGATGGGAAATCAGCCCCAGCATTTT	CASSPQGQMGNQPQHF
TRBV10-3	TRBJ2-7	-	16	-	TGTGCCATCAGTCCCCGAGCGCTGGAGAGCTCCTACGAGCAGTACTTC	CAISPRALESSYEQYF
TRBV13	TRBJ2-7	-	14	-	TGTGCCAGCAGCCCCCGGGTTCAATCCTACGAGCAGTACTTC	CASSPRVQSYEQYF
TRBV7-2	TRBJ2-7	TRBD1	16	-	TGTGCCAGCAGCTCGACCGGGACAGGGCCTACCTACGAGCAGTACTTC	CASSSTGTGPTYEQYF
TRBV6-4	TRBJ2-1	TRBD1	15	-	TGTGCCAGCAGTCACGCGGGTAGGGGGCTTTTTGAGCAGTTCTTC	CASSHAGRGLFEQFF
TRBV18	TRBJ2-4	-	11	-	TGTGCCAGCTCACCAGAGGGAGATCAGTACTTC	CASSPEGDQYF
TRBV7-9	TRBJ1-5	-	14	-	TGTGCCAGCAGCTCTACAGATAGCAATCAGCCCCAGCATTTT	CASSSTDSNQPQHF
TRBV28	TRBJ2-7	-	16	-	TGTGCCAGCATTCTATCAGCGGCAGGGGACGCCTACGAGCAGTACTTC	CASILSAAGDAYEQYF
TRBV9	TRBJ1-3	TRBD1	16	-	TGTGCCAGCAGCGTAGCAGGGGGAAACTCTGGAAACACCATATATTTT	CASSVAGGNSGNTIYF
TRBV6-5	TRBJ2-1	TRBD2	16	-	TGTGCCAGCAGTTACTCGGGAGGACTAGTACCCAATGAGCAGTTCTTC	CASSYSGGLVPNEQFF
TRBV27	TRBJ2-1	TRBD2	16	few	TGTGCCAGCAGTCCCATGGCGGGAGGCGGCGGTCTTGGGGAGTTCTTC	CASSPMAGGGGLGEFF
TRBV6-5	TRBJ2-3	TRBD1	15	-	TGTGCCAGCAGATCCCGGGACAGGGATGAAGATACGCAGTATTTT	CASRSRDRDEDTQYF
TRBV5-1	TRBJ1-4	-	13	-	TGCGCCAGCAGCCAGGACAGTAATGAAAAACTGTTTTTT	CASSQDSNEKLFF
TRBV28	TRBJ1-3	-	12	-	TGTGCCAGCAGTTTAGCGGGGAACACCATATATTTT	CASSLAGNTIYF
TRBV28	TRBJ1-2	-	13	few	TGTGCCAGCACTCCCGGACAGTTATATGGCTACACCTTC	CASTPGQLYGYTF
TRBV28	TRBJ2-7	TRBD2	13	-	TGTACCAGCAGACCTAGCGGATCCTACGAGCAGTACTTC	CTSRPSGSYEQYF
TRBV15	TRBJ2-5	TRBD2	18	-	TGTGCCACCAGCAGAGAACTTGGACTAGCGGGAGTAGGGGAGACCCAGTACTTC	CATSRELGLAGVGETQYF
TRBV5-6	TRBJ2-1	TRBD2	17	-	TGTGCCAGCAGCTTGTTCGGGACTAGCGGGAGTGACAATGAGCAGTTCTTC	CASSLFGTSGSDNEQFF
TRBV28	TRBJ1-4	TRBD1	14	once	TGTGCCAGCAGTGGAGGGGGCTACGAGGAAAAACTGTTTTTT	CASSGGGYEEKLFF
TRBV29-1	TRBJ1-5	-	13	few	TGCAGCGTTTTACTTCTAGGGGGTCAGCCCCAGCATTTT	CSVLLLGGQPQHF
TRBV14	TRBJ1-1	-	14	-	TGTGCCAGCAGCCAAGATACGGAGTACACTGAAGCTTTCTTT	CASSQDTEYTEAFF
TRBV6-6	TRBJ2-1	-	13	-	TGTGCCAGCAGTTACATTGAGCGCAATGAGCAGTTCTTC	CASSYIERNEQFF
TRBV19	TRBJ2-1	-	13	-	TGTGCCAGTAGTTATCGCGGCTACAATGAGCAGTTCTTC	CASSYRGYNEQFF
TRBV19	TRBJ1-5	-	17	-	TGTGCCAGTAGTATATTCAACGGTGGGGGGTTCAATCAGCCCCAGCATTTT	CASSIFNGGGFNQPQHF
TRBV18	TRBJ2-4	TRBD1	15	-	TGTGCCAGCTCACCAGGGAACCGGGACAGCAACATTCAGTACTTC	CASSPGNRDSNIQYF
TRBV7-9	TRBJ2-7	-	16	-	TGTTCCAGCAGCTCCCTTCTGTCAGGTCAAGCAAGCGAGCAGTACTTC	CSSSSLLSGQASEQYF
TRBV10-2	TRBJ2-4	-	14	once	TGCGCCAGCAGTGAGGGACTCCGTTTCAACATTCAGTACTTC	CASSEGLRFNIQYF
TRBV19	TRBJ2-7	TRBD1	14	once	TGTGCCAGTAGTACGGACAGGGGGGTAAGCGAGCAGTACTTC	CASSTDRGVSEQYF
TRBV6-5	TRBJ2-1	TRBD2	15	once	TGTGCCAGCAGTCAATTAGCGGGAGGGACCAATGAGCAGTTCTTC	CASSQLAGGTNEQFF
TRBV7-3	TRBJ1-5	TRBD1	13	few	TGTGCCAGCAGCTTTACAGGGGGTCAGCCCCAGCATTTT	CASSFTGGQPQHF
TRBV4-1	TRBJ2-7	-	14	-	TGCGCCAGCAGCCAAGGAGGTCCCCCCCTCGAGCAGTACTTC	CASSQGGPPLEQYF
TRBV27	TRBJ2-1	TRBD1	14	few	TGTGCCAGCAGCAGGGACAGGGGCTACAATGAGCAGTTCTTC	CASSRDRGYNEQFF
TRBV7-9	TRBJ1-4	TRBD1	16	-	TGTTCCAGCACCCTCCTCCTCGGGACAGGGGGTGAAAAACTGTTTTTT	CSSTLLLGTGGEKLFF
TRBV6-5	TRBJ1-1	-	13	once	TGTGCCAGCAGTTACAGGCGGCATACTGAAGCTTTCTTT	CASSYRRHTEAFF